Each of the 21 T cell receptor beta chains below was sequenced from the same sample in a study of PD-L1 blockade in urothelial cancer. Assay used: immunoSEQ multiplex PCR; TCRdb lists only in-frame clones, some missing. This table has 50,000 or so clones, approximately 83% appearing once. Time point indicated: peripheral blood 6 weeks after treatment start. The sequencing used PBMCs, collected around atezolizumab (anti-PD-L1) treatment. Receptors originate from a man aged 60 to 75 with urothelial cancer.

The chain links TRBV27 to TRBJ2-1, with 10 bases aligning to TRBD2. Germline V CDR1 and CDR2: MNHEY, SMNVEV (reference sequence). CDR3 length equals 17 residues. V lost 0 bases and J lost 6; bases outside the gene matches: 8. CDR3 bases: TGTGCCAGCAGTTTATCGGCTAGCGGGGGCTACCCCAATGAGCAGTTCTTC. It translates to CASSLSASGGYPNEQFF.

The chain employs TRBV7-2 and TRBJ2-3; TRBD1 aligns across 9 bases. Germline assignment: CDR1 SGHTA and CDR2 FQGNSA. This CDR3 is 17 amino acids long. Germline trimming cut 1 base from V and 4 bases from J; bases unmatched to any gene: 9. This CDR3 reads CASSLGHWDRVPDTQYF. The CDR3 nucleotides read TGTGCCAGCAGCTTAGGGCATTGGGACAGGGTCCCAGATACGCAGTATTTT.

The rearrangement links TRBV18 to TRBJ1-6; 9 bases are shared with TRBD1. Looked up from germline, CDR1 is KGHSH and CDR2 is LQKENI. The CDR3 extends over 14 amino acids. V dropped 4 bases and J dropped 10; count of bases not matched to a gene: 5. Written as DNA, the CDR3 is TGTGCCAGCTCACTACGGACAGGGGTCTCACCCCTCCACTTT. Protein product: CASSLRTGVSPLHF.

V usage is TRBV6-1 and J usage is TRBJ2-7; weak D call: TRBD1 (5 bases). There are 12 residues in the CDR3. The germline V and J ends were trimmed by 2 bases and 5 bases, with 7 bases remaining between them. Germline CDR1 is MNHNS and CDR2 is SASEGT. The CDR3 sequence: CASSELGDEQYF. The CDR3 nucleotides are TGTGCCAGCAGTGAATTAGGGGACGAGCAGTACTTC.

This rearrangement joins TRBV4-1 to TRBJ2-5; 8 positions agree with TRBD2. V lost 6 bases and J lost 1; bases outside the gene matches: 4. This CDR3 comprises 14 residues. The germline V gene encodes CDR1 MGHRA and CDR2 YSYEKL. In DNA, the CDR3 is TGCGCCAGCAGAAGCGGGAGACCCCAAGAGACCCAGTACTTC. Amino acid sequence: CASRSGRPQETQYF.

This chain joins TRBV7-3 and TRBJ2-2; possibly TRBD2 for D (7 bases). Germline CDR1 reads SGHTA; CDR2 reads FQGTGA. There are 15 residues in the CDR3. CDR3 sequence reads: CGLPGGGLVTGELFF. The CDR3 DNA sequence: TGTGGACTCCCTGGGGGGGGGCTTGTCACCGGGGAGCTGTTTTTT.

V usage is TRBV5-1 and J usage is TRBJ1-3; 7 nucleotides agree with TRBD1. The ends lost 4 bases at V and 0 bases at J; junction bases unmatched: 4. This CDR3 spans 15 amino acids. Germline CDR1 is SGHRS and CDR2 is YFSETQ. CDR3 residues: CASSPSGGSGNTIYF. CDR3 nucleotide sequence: TGCGCCAGCAGCCCTTCAGGGGGCTCTGGAAACACCATATATTTT.

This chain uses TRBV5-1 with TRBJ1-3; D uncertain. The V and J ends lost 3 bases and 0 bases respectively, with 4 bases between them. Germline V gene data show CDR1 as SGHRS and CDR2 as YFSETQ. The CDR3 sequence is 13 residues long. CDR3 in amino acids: CASSSFSGNTIYF. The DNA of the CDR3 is TGCGCCAGCAGCTCCTTCTCTGGAAACACCATATATTTT.

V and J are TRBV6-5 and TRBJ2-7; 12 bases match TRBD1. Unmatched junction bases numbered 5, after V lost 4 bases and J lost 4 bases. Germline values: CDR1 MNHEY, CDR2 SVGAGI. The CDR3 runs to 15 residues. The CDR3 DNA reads TGTGCCAGCAGTTCCCCGGGACAGGGGGCTTACGAGCAGTACTTC. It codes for CASSSPGQGAYEQYF.

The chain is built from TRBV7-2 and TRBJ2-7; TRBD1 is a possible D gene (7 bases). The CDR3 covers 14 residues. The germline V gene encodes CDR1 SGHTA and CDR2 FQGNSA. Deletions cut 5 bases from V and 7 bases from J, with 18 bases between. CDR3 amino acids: CASSLRQGGWEQYF. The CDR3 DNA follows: TGTGCCAGCAGCCTTCGACAGGGAGGATGGGAGCAGTACTTC.

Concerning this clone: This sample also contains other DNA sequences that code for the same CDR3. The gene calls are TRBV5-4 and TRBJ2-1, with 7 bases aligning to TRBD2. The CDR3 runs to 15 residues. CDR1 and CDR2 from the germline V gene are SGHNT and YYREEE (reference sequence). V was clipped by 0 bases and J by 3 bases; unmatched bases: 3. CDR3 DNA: TGTGCCAGCAGCTTGGCGGGGGGAGTCTACAATGAGCAGTTCTTC. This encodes CASSLAGGVYNEQFF. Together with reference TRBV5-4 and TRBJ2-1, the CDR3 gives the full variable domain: ETGVTQSPTHLIKTRGQQVTLRCSSQSGHNTVSWYQQALGQGPQFIFQYYREEENGRGNFPPRFSGLQFPNYSSELNVNALELDDSALYLCASSLAGGVYNEQFFGPGTRLTVL.

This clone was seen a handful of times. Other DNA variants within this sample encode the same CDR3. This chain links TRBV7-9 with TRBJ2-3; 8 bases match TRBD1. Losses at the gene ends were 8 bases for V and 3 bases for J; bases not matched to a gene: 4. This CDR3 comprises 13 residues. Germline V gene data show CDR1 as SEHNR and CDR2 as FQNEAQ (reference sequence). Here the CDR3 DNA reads TGTGCCAGCTCCCGGACAGGGACAGATACGCAGTATTTT. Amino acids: CASSRTGTDTQYF.

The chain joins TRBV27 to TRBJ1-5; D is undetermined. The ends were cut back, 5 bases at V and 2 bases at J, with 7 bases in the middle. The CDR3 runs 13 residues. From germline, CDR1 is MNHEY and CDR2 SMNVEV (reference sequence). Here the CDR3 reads CASSIIGNQPQHF. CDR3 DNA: TGTGCCAGCAGTATAATAGGCAATCAGCCCCAGCATTTT.

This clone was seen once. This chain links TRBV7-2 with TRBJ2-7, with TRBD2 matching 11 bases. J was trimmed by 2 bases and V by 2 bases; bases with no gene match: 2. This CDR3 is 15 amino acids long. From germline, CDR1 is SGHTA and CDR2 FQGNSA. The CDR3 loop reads CASSLRLAGTYEQYF. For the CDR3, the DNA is TGTGCCAGCAGCTTAAGACTAGCGGGGACCTACGAGCAGTACTTC.

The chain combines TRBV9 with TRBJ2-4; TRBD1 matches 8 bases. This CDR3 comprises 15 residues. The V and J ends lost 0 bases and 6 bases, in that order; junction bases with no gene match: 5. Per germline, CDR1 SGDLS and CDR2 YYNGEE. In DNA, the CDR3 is TGTGCCAGCAGCGTAGATTGGACAGGGCCAAACATTCAGTACTTC. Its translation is CASSVDWTGPNIQYF. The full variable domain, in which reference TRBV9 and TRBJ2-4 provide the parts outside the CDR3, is DSGVTQTPKHLITATGQRVTLRCSPRSGDLSVYWYQQSLDQGLQFLIQYYNGEERAKGNILERFSAQQFPDLHSELNLSSLELGDSALYFCASSVDWTGPNIQYFGAGTRLSVL.

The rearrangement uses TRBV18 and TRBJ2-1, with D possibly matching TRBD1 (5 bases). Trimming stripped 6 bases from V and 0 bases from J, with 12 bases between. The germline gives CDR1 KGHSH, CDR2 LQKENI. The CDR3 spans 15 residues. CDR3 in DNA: TGTGCCAGCTCCCTCCAGGGCCCCTCCTACAATGAGCAGTTCTTC. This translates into CASSLQGPSYNEQFF.

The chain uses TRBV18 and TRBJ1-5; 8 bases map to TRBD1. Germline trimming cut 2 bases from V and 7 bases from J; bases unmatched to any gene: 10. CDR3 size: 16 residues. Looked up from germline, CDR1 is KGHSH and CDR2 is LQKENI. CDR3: CASSPTYGQGNQPQHF. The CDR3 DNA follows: TGTGCCAGCTCACCAACTTACGGACAGGGAAACCAGCCCCAGCATTTT. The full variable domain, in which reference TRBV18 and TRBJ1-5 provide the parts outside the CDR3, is NAGVMQNPRHLVRRRGQEARLRCSPMKGHSHVYWYRQLPEEGLKFMVYLQKENIIDESGMPKERFSAEFPKEGPSILRIQQVVRGDSAAYFCASSPTYGQGNQPQHFGDGTRLSIL.

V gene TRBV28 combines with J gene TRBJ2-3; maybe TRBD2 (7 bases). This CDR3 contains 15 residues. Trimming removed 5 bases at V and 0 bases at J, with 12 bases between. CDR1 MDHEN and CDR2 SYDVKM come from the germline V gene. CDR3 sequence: CASSPRGASTDTQYF. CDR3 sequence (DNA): TGTGCCAGCAGTCCACGGGGGGCCAGCACAGATACGCAGTATTTT.

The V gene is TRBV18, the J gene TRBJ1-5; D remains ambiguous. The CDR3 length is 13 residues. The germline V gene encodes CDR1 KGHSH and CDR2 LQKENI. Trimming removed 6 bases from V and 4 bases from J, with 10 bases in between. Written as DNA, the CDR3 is TGTGCCAGCTCTGGGAGGGAGAATCAGCCCCAGCATTTT. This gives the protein CASSGRENQPQHF.

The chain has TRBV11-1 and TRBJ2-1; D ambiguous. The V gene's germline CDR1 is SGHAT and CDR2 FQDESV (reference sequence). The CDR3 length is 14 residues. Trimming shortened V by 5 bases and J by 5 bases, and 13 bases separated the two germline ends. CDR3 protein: CASSRSRRNNEQFF. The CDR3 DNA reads TGTGCCAGCAGCCGCTCGCGTCGTAACAATGAGCAGTTCTTC.

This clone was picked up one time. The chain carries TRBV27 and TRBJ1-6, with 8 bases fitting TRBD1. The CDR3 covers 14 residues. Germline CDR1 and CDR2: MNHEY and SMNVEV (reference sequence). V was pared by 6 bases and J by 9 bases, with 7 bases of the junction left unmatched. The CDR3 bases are TGTGCCAGCAGACCTACAGGGGGTGGTTCACCCCTCCACTTT. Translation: CASRPTGGGSPLHF.